The 18 T cell receptor beta chains given below trace back to one sample, sequenced in a study of blood T cell repertoires in COVID-19. Sequencing was performed with immunoSEQ multiplex PCR; in TCRdb, only in-frame clones are kept and a portion is missing. The sample has roughly 140,000 clones; approximately 80% are singletons. Sequenced sample: peripheral blood. The origin of the receptors is a woman aged 80 or older in a cohort sampled during active or convalescent COVID-19.

V and J are TRBV2 and TRBJ2-7, with 10 bases aligning to TRBD1. Germline CDR1 SNHLY, CDR2 FYNNEI. The trim removed 4 bases at V and 3 bases at J, leaving 3 bases unmatched. CDR3 length: 14 residues. The CDR3 spells CASSGTGGFYEQYF. CDR3 sequence (DNA): TGTGCCAGCAGTGGGACAGGGGGTTTCTACGAGCAGTACTTC.

This clone has a single count. J is TRBJ2-5 and V is TRBV7-2, with D possibly TRBD1 on 5 matching bases. The CDR3 covers 17 residues. The germline CDR1 and CDR2 sequences are SGHTA and FQGNSA. The V gene lost 1 base and the J gene lost 3 bases, with 18 bases spanning the gap. The CDR3 DNA sequence: TGTGCCAGCAGCTTAGAGGGGTGGCGTGGTGGGGAAGAGACCCAGTACTTC. It is translated as CASSLEGWRGGEETQYF.

The CDR3 sequence is CASSLGLGGSTEAFF. The CDR3 coding sequence is TGCGCCAGCAGCTTGGGGCTGGGCGGGAGCACTGAAGCTTTCTTT. The chain links TRBV5-1 to TRBJ1-1; D unclear. The V end was cut by 0 bases, the J end by 4 bases, with 13 bases between. Germline CDR1 and CDR2: SGHRS and YFSETQ. CDR3 length: 15 residues.

V and J are TRBV6-2 or TRBV6-3 and TRBJ1-2, with a tentative D call TRBD1 (5 bases). Deletions cut 6 bases from V and 8 bases from J, with 16 bases between. The CDR3 contains 13 residues. The V gene's germline CDR1 is MNHEY and CDR2 SVGEGT. The CDR3 protein is CASSDDSLGGYTF. CDR3 nucleotide sequence: TGTGCCAGCAGCGACGACAGTCTGGGGGGCTACACCTTC.

This sequence joins TRBV5-1 and TRBJ2-7; D gene uncertain. The V end lost 0 bases, the J end lost 1 base, and 8 bases lay between the germline ends. This CDR3 is 14 amino acids long. CDR1 is SGHRS and CDR2 is YFSETQ in the germline V gene. The CDR3 loop reads CASSLAPPSYEQYF. The DNA for the CDR3 is TGCGCCAGCAGCTTGGCCCCTCCGTCCTACGAGCAGTACTTC. The full variable domain, rest sourced from reference TRBV5-1 and TRBJ2-7, is KAGVTQTPRYLIKTRGQQVTLSCSPISGHRSVSWYQQTPGQGLQFLFEYFSETQRNKGNFPGRFSGRQFSNSRSEMNVSTLELGDSALYLCASSLAPPSYEQYFGPGTRLTVT.

This rearrangement joins TRBV6-6 to TRBJ2-7; 10 bases match TRBD2. The CDR3 covers 19 residues. The junction had 20 bases not matched to a gene; V was cut back by 5 bases and J by 4 bases. CDR1 is MNHNY and CDR2 is SVGAGI in the germline V gene (reference sequence). CDR3 in amino acids: CASSPRARVSGGAVYEQYF. The CDR3, as DNA: TGTGCCAGCAGTCCCCGGGCAAGGGTCAGCGGGGGGGCCGTATACGAGCAGTACTTC.

The V gene is TRBV7-9, the J gene TRBJ1-3, with D possibly being TRBD1 (6 bases). V was trimmed by 5 bases and J by 3 bases, leaving 14 bases between them. CDR3 length equals 15 residues. The germline CDR1 and CDR2 sequences are SEHNR and FQNEAQ (reference sequence). The CDR3 sequence is CASSPKRGSGNTIYF. The CDR3 nucleotides read TGTGCCAGCAGCCCCAAGAGGGGGAGTGGAAACACCATATATTTT.

The genes are TRBV29-1 and TRBJ1-5, with 8 bases aligning to TRBD1. The V gene end was trimmed by 7 bases and the J gene end by 4 bases; junction bases not matched to a gene: 3. The germline V gene encodes CDR1 SQVTM and CDR2 ANQGSEA. This CDR3 has 12 amino acids. CDR3 region: CSERTGNQPQHF. CDR3 DNA sequence: TGCAGCGAGCGGACAGGGAATCAGCCCCAGCATTTT.

The chain couples TRBV9 to TRBJ1-2; tentatively, D is TRBD1 (6 bases). Germline V CDR1 and CDR2: SGDLS, YYNGEE. The V gene lost 0 bases and the J gene lost 6 bases, with 12 bases spanning the gap. The CDR3 contains 14 residues. The CDR3 region has the DNA TGTGCCAGCAGCGTAGACGTGGCAGGGGATGGCTACACCTTC. Translating gives CASSVDVAGDGYTF.

Comment on this clone: Other nucleotide sequences in the sample specify the same CDR3. The chain couples TRBV3-1 (or the pseudogene TRBV3-2) to TRBJ1-3, with TRBD1 matching over 7 bases. The CDR3 has 13 residues. Losses at the gene ends were 3 bases for V and 7 bases for J; bases not matched to a gene: 3. Germline values: CDR1 LGHDT, CDR2 YNNKEL (reference sequence). The DNA of the CDR3 is TGTGCCAGCAGCCAGAACAGGGGCAACACCATATATTTT. This codes for CASSQNRGNTIYF.

The chain couples TRBV7-9 to TRBJ2-3; 9 bases align to TRBD2. Germline CDR1 reads SEHNR; CDR2 reads FQNEAQ (reference sequence). Germline trimming cut 3 bases from V and 4 bases from J; bases unmatched to any gene: 2. The CDR3 contains 14 residues. Here the CDR3 DNA reads TGTGCCAGCAGCTTTATAGCGGGGGCAGATACGCAGTATTTT. Translating gives CASSFIAGADTQYF. Together with reference TRBV7-9 and TRBJ2-3, the CDR3 gives the full variable domain: DTGVSQNPRHKITKRGQNVTFRCDPISEHNRLYWYRQTLGQGPEFLTYFQNEAQLEKSRLLSDRFSAERPKGSFSTLEIQRTEQGDSAMYLCASSFIAGADTQYFGPGTRLTVL.

V and J are TRBV12-3 or TRBV12-4 and TRBJ1-2; D remains ambiguous. CDR3 size: 11 residues. V dropped 2 bases and J dropped 7 bases, with 5 bases sitting between them. The CDR3 DNA follows: TGTGCCAGCAGTTTATTCGGTGGCTACACCTTC. Translation: CASSLFGGYTF.

The chain employs TRBV5-4 and TRBJ2-7; the match to TRBD2 covers 8 bases. CDR1 SGHNT and CDR2 YYREEE come from the germline V gene (reference sequence). This CDR3 comprises 15 residues. The J segment lost 3 bases and the V segment lost 4 bases, leaving 9 bases of the junction unmatched. The CDR3 DNA reads TGTGCCAGCAGCAAAACTAGCGGTGGGAGCTACGAGCAGTACTTC. Residues: CASSKTSGGSYEQYF.

The chain carries TRBV3-1 (or the pseudogene TRBV3-2) and TRBJ2-7, with D perhaps TRBD2 (5 bases). CDR3 length: 13 residues. V was trimmed by 7 bases and J by 0 bases, leaving 10 bases between them. CDR1 and CDR2 (germline): LGHDT, YNNKEL (reference sequence). For the CDR3, the DNA is TGTGCCAGCAACACACGGGACTCCTACGAGCAGTACGTC. This sequence encodes CASNTRDSYEQYV.

The genes are TRBV5-1 and TRBJ1-1; D not certain. The CDR3 extends over 13 amino acids. Per germline, CDR1 SGHRS and CDR2 YFSETQ. V lost 1 base to trimming and J lost 6 bases, with 10 bases between them. The CDR3 is CASSLLDSSEAFF. The CDR3 DNA is TGCGCCAGCAGCTTGCTAGACTCATCTGAAGCTTTCTTT.

V gene TRBV10-3 combines with J gene TRBJ2-3; TRBD1 agrees at 7 bases. Losses at the gene ends were 7 bases for V and 0 bases for J; bases not matched to a gene: 1. The length of the CDR3 is 13 residues. Germline values: CDR1 ENHRY, CDR2 SYGVKD. CDR3: CAIKGQSTDTQYF. The CDR3 DNA reads TGTGCCATCAAGGGACAGAGCACAGATACGCAGTATTTT.

The gene calls are TRBV7-9 and TRBJ2-1; D may be TRBD2 (7 bases). Germline CDR1 is SEHNR and CDR2 is FQNEAQ (reference sequence). Trimming removed 7 bases at V and 7 bases at J, with 20 bases between. This CDR3 contains 15 residues. This chain's CDR3 is CASTLPGGARNEQFF. For the CDR3, the DNA is TGTGCCAGCACCCTACCTGGGGGGGCTAGGAATGAGCAGTTCTTC.

The CDR3 coding sequence is TGTGCCAGCTCACCTACACTAGTGCGGGGCGGTGAGCAGTTCTTC. Its protein product is CASSPTLVRGGEQFF. The V and J genes are TRBV18 and TRBJ2-1; possibly TRBD2 for D (6 bases). The CDR3 is 15 amino acids. V was shortened by 3 bases and J by 9 bases, with 18 bases between the two germline ends. The germline CDR1 and CDR2 sequences are KGHSH and LQKENI. Complete variable domain (other parts from reference TRBV18 and TRBJ2-1): NAGVMQNPRHLVRRRGQEARLRCSPMKGHSHVYWYRQLPEEGLKFMVYLQKENIIDESGMPKERFSAEFPKEGPSILRIQQVVRGDSAAYFCASSPTLVRGGEQFFGPGTRLTVL.